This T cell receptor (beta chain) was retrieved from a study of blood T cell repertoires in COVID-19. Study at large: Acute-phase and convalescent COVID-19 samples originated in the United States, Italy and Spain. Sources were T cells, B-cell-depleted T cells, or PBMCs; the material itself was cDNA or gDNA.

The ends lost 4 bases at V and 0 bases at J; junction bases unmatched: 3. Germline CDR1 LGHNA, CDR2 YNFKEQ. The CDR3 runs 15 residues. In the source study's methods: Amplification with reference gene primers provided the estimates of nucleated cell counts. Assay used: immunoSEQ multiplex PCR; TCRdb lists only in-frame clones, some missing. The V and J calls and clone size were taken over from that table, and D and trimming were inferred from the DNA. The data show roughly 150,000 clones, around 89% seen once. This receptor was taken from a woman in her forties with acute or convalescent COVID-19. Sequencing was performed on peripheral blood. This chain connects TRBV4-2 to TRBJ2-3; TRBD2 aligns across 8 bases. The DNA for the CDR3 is TGTGCCAGCAGCCCTCTAGCGGGTAGCACAGATACGCAGTATTTT. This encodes CASSPLAGSTDTQYF.